Listed below are T cell receptor delta chains from one sample, sequenced in a study of γδ T cells in repeated Plasmodium falciparum infection. TCRdb reanalyzed the multiplex PCR reads using CATT. The profile shows about 50,000 delta-chain clones, 1.5% to 2% of them singletons. The specimen was gamma-delta T cells from blood. These receptors originate from a pool of human donors (malaria-infected and uninfected, not separated). Each CDR3 is given with its conserved first and last residue. The D gene is left open where the match is weak. Not all rows give a size; the values are once, few, many and, for expanded clones, a class.

v_call: TRAV38-2/DV8
d_call: TRDD3
j_call: TRDJ1
clone_size: medium-sized
cdr3_aa: CAWTRFNRYWGLYTDKLIF
cdr3_nt: TGTGCTTGGACCCGGTTTAATAGGTACTGGGGGTTGTACACCGATAAACTCATCTTT

v_call: TRDV2
d_call: TRDD3
j_call: TRDJ1
clone_size: many
cdr3_aa: CACDFVLGDAFTDKLIF
cdr3_nt: TGTGCCTGCGACTTTGTACTGGGGGATGCCTTCACCGATAAACTCATCTTT

v_call: TRDV1
d_call: TRDD3
j_call: TRDJ1
clone_size: many
cdr3_aa: CALGELGSYLWGIQGTDKLIF
cdr3_nt: TGTGCTCTTGGGGAACTAGGGTCCTACTTGTGGGGGATACAGGGCACCGATAAACTCATCTTT

v_call: TRDV1
d_call: TRDD3
j_call: TRDJ2
clone_size: many
cdr3_aa: CALGTNIPWGIRERSLTAQLFF
cdr3_nt: TGTGCTCTTGGGACCAATATCCCCTGGGGGATACGGGAGAGAAGTTTGACAGCACAACTCTTCTTT

v_call: TRDV1
d_call: .
j_call: TRDJ3
clone_size: many
cdr3_aa: CALGENLLSWDTRQMFF
cdr3_nt: TGTGCTCTTGGGGAAAACCTCCTCTCCTGGGACACCCGACAGATGTTTTTC

v_call: TRDV1
d_call: .
j_call: TRDJ1
clone_size: many
cdr3_aa: CALGESRFDSGGGGDKLIF
cdr3_nt: TGTGCTCTTGGGGAATCGCGATTTGATTCTGGCGGGGGAGGCGATAAACTCATCTTT

v_call: TRDV1
d_call: .
j_call: TRDJ1
clone_size: many
cdr3_aa: CALGDENLGFTLIPGNTDKLIF
cdr3_nt: TGTGCTCTTGGGGACGAGAACCTCGGCTTCACTTTAATTCCCGGGAATACCGATAAACTCATCTTT

v_call: TRDV1
d_call: TRDD3
j_call: TRDJ1
clone_size: many
cdr3_aa: CALGEKRVGAFLFWGILCTDKLIF
cdr3_nt: TGTGCTCTTGGGGAAAAGAGGGTTGGGGCCTTCCTGTTTTGGGGGATACTATGCACCGATAAACTCATCTTT

v_call: TRDV1
d_call: .
j_call: TRDJ1
clone_size: many
cdr3_aa: CALGEYNGWGLTDKLIF
cdr3_nt: TGTGCTCTTGGGGAATATAATGGATGGGGCCTCACCGATAAACTCATCTTT

v_call: TRDV1
d_call: TRDD3
j_call: TRDJ1
clone_size: .
cdr3_aa: CALGELPPYLTTGALYTDKLIF
cdr3_nt: TGTGCTCTTGGGGAACTCCCCCCCTACTTGACTACTGGGGCCCTGTACACCGATAAGCTCATCTTT

v_call: TRDV1
d_call: TRDD3
j_call: TRDJ1
clone_size: .
cdr3_aa: CALGDPSFPQVGDTRAIDELIF
cdr3_nt: TGTGCTCTTGGGGACCCTTCCTTCCCCCAGGTGGGGGATACTAGGGCCATCGATGAACTCATCTTT

v_call: TRDV1
d_call: TRDD3
j_call: TRDJ1
clone_size: many
cdr3_aa: CALGEPGGYASDKLIF
cdr3_nt: TGTGCTCTTGGGGAGCCAGGGGGATACGCTTCAGATAAACTCATCTTT

v_call: TRDV2
d_call: TRDD3
j_call: TRDJ1
clone_size: medium-sized
cdr3_aa: CACDTERVLTGGYPYTDKLIF
cdr3_nt: TGTGCCTGTGACACCGAAAGGGTTCTTACTGGGGGATATCCGTACACCGATAAACTCATCTTT

v_call: TRDV1
d_call: .
j_call: TRDJ1
clone_size: many
cdr3_aa: CALGVSRNTDKLIF
cdr3_nt: TGTGCTCTTGGGGTCTCCAGGAACACCGATAAACTCATCTTT

v_call: TRDV3
d_call: TRDD2
j_call: TRDJ1
clone_size: large
cdr3_aa: CAFRFLLGLYTDKLIF
cdr3_nt: TGTGCCTTTCGCTTCCTACTAGGACTGTACACCGATAAACTCATCTTT

v_call: TRAV29/DV5
d_call: TRDD3
j_call: TRDJ1
clone_size: .
cdr3_aa: CAAGVRLPTGLGGYGDKLTF
cdr3_nt: TGTGCAGCAGGGGTCCGCCTTCCTACGGGGCTTGGGGGATACGGCGATAAACTCACCTTT

v_call: TRDV1
d_call: .
j_call: TRDJ1
clone_size: many
cdr3_aa: CALGDLSGGILELIF
cdr3_nt: TGTGCTCTTGGGGATCTCTCCGGCGGAATTCTGGAACTCATCTTT

v_call: TRDV1
d_call: .
j_call: TRDJ1
clone_size: many
cdr3_aa: CALGEAPVGGDYWEPADKLIF
cdr3_nt: TGTGCTCTTGGGGAAGCTCCTGTTGGAGGTGATTACTGGGAACCAGCCGATAAACTCATCTTT

v_call: TRDV1
d_call: TRDD3
j_call: TRDJ1
clone_size: many
cdr3_aa: CALGELVRTSLGDTGGKLIF
cdr3_nt: TGTGCTCTTGGGGAACTAGTACGCACTTCCCTTGGGGATACGGGCGGTAAACTCATCTTT

v_call: TRDV1
d_call: TRDD3
j_call: TRDJ1
clone_size: many
cdr3_aa: CALGELPYWGILGYTDKLIF
cdr3_nt: TGTGCTCTTGGGGAACTTCCGTACTGGGGGATATTGGGGTACACCGATAAACTCATCTTT

v_call: TRDV1
d_call: TRDD2
j_call: TRDJ1
clone_size: many
cdr3_aa: CAVHYRFLLWGATDKLIF
cdr3_nt: TGTGCGGTCCATTACCGCTTCCTACTCTGGGGAGCCACCGATAAACTCATCTTT

v_call: TRAV29/DV5
d_call: .
j_call: TRDJ1
clone_size: many
cdr3_aa: CAASADVYGYWEWSYTDKLIF
cdr3_nt: TGTGCAGCAAGCGCGGACGTGTACGGTTACTGGGAGTGGTCGTACACCGATAAACTCATCTTT

v_call: TRDV1
d_call: TRDD3
j_call: TRDJ1
clone_size: many
cdr3_aa: CALGELEEQGIRRTDKLIF
cdr3_nt: TGTGCTCTTGGGGAACTAGAGGAACAGGGGATACGACGCACCGATAAACTCATCTTT

v_call: TRDV1
d_call: TRDD3
j_call: TRDJ1
clone_size: many
cdr3_aa: CALGAPKLFLRARSGGYGPDKLIF
cdr3_nt: TGTGCTCTTGGGGCCCCGAAACTCTTCCTACGCGCTAGGTCTGGGGGATACGGACCCGATAAACTCATCTTT

v_call: TRDV2
d_call: .
j_call: TRDJ1
clone_size: many
cdr3_aa: CACDRFIRGPDRDKLIF
cdr3_nt: TGTGCCTGTGACAGGTTTATCAGGGGTCCGGACCGCGATAAACTCATCTTT

v_call: TRDV1
d_call: .
j_call: TRDJ1
clone_size: large
cdr3_aa: CALVALTTDKLIF
cdr3_nt: TGTGCTCTTGTGGCCCTAACCACCGATAAACTCATCTTT

v_call: TRDV1
d_call: TRDD2
j_call: TRDJ1
clone_size: medium-sized
cdr3_aa: CALGGSYRYTVAPTDKLIF
cdr3_nt: TGTGCTCTTGGGGGTTCCTACCGCTATACAGTCGCCCCCACCGATAAACTCATCTTT

v_call: TRDV3
d_call: TRDD3
j_call: TRDJ1
clone_size: many
cdr3_aa: CARKHILYWGIRADKLIF
cdr3_nt: TGTGCTCGAAAACACATACTGTACTGGGGGATACGCGCGGATAAACTCATCTTT

v_call: TRDV2
d_call: .
j_call: TRDJ1
clone_size: medium-sized
cdr3_aa: CACDTVGIGDKLIF
cdr3_nt: TGTGCCTGTGACACCGTGGGGATCGGCGATAAACTCATCTTT

v_call: TRDV2
d_call: TRDD3
j_call: TRDJ1
clone_size: medium-sized
cdr3_aa: CACDTLRTGGLHYTDKLIF
cdr3_nt: TGTGCCTGTGACACTTTGAGAACTGGGGGCCTTCATTACACCGATAAACTCATCTTT

v_call: TRDV1
d_call: TRDD3
j_call: TRDJ1
clone_size: many
cdr3_aa: CALGEWGPFRTGGYKLIF
cdr3_nt: TGTGCTCTTGGGGAATGGGGCCCCTTCAGGACTGGGGGATACAAACTCATCTTT

v_call: TRDV1
d_call: TRDD3
j_call: TRDJ1
clone_size: many
cdr3_aa: CALGEPLSFWGIKVVAKLIF
cdr3_nt: TGTGCTCTTGGGGAACCACTGAGTTTTTGGGGGATAAAAGTTGTTGCGAAACTCATCTTT

v_call: TRDV1
d_call: .
j_call: TRDJ1
clone_size: many
cdr3_aa: CALGESSSYHRPTGDFTDKLIF
cdr3_nt: TGTGCTCTTGGGGAATCGTCCTCCTACCATAGGCCTACTGGGGATTTTACCGATAAACTCATCTTT